Listed here is a single T cell receptor beta chain. Antigen specificity is unknown. The assay was immunoSEQ multiplex PCR, and TCRdb's table has in-frame clones only and misses some. The sample consists of about 72,000 clones, 89% of them appearing once. The data were taken from a study of OX40 agonist ivuxolimab in advanced cancers. Across the whole study: The patients received ivuxolimab by intravenous route every 2 weeks at 0.01 to 10 mg/kg. Findings and limits, study-wide: CD4+ and CD8+ blood T cells expanded clonally by week 6 at 0.1 to 3.0 mg/kg. Expanded peripheral T cell antigen specificity was not determined.

The CDR3 spans 17 residues. CDR1 and CDR2 from the germline V gene are MDHEN and SYDVKM. Trimming took off 7 bases at V and 2 bases at J, with 24 bases between the two ends. The TCR originated in an adult with an advanced solid tumor such as melanoma, head and neck, liver or kidney cancer. This chain connects TRBV28 to TRBJ2-7, with a tentative D call TRBD1 (6 bases). The starting material was CD4+ or CD8+ T cells sorted from blood, obtained in a trial of the OX40 agonist ivuxolimab. The CDR3 is CASTFFRGRGQTYEQYF. The CDR3 DNA reads as TGTGCCAGCACCTTCTTCAGGGGCAGGGGCCAAACCTACGAGCAGTACTTC.